One sample yielded the 6 T cell receptor beta chains listed below, sequenced in a study of metastatic and nonmetastatic thyroid tumors. TCRdb reanalyzed the PCR reads via MiXCR. The table shows about 38,000 clones, with roughly a quarter occurring only once. No patient received treatment before thyroid surgery. The sample consisted of blood. The source of these receptors is a female donor with papillary thyroid cancer or a benign thyroid nodule (not recorded which). Some clones in this sample may be carry-over from other donors' samples.

There are many counts of this clone. A single base separates this from a much larger clone, so it may be a read error. V usage is TRBV19 and J usage is TRBJ1-2, with no clear D. The V end was cut by 7 bases, the J end by 6 bases, with 21 bases between. This CDR3 has 15 amino acids. Per the germline V gene, CDR1 is LNHDA and CDR2 is SQIVND (reference sequence). CDR3 sequence: CASTHNGPPGHGYTF. The DNA of the CDR3 is TGTGCCAGTACCCATAACGGGCCACCGGGTCATGGCTACACCTTC.

V gene TRBV24-1 combines with J gene TRBJ2-7; no reliable D call. The J call may be mistaken, given a closer DNA end match to TRBJ2-1. Looked up from germline, CDR1 is KGHDR and CDR2 is SFDVKD. This CDR3 is 13 amino acids long. CDR3 DNA: TGTGCCACCAGGGGGTACAGTTCTTATGAGCAGTTCTTC. Amino acids: CATRGYSSYEQFF.

This clone came up many times. This sequence joins TRBV9 and TRBJ1-2; D remains ambiguous. This CDR3 region has 12 residues. Germline V gene lookup returns CDR1 SGDLS and CDR2 YYNGEE. The V end lost 4 bases, the J end lost 5 bases, and 9 bases lay between the germline ends. The CDR3 coding sequence is TGTGCCAGCAGCCTCAGTTCTTATGGCTACACCTTC. Translated, it gives CASSLSSYGYTF.

The chain has TRBV20-1 and TRBJ2-7; D gene ambiguous. Deletions cut 3 bases from V and 2 bases from J, with 5 bases between. Germline V gene data show CDR1 as DFQATT and CDR2 as SNEGSKA (reference sequence). There are 11 residues in the CDR3. The CDR3 coding sequence is TGCAGTGCTAGTGGTGCCTACGAGCAGTACTTC. As protein: CSASGAYEQYF.

This clone was found a few times. The V and J genes are TRBV9 and TRBJ2-2; D gene unclear. Per the germline V gene, CDR1 is SGDLS and CDR2 is YYNGEE. V was cut by 4 bases and J by 6 bases, with 7 bases left in between. The CDR3 runs to 12 residues. CDR3 nucleotides: TGTGCCAGCAGCAAAAGTTCCGGGGAGCTGTTTTTT. Its translation is CASSKSSGELFF.

This clone was seen ten or more times. A much more abundant neighbour one base away suggests this may be a read error. V is TRBV19 and J is TRBJ1-3; D ambiguous. The CDR3 totals 15 residues. Trimming took off 9 bases at V and 0 bases at J, with 15 bases between the two ends. Germline V CDR1 and CDR2: LNHDA, SQIVND (reference sequence). CDR3 in amino acids: CASRSHRSSGNTIYF. The CDR3 DNA reads as TGTGCCAGCCGGTCCCATCGAAGCTCTGGAAACACCATATATTTT.